The clone carrying this T cell receptor beta chain has a single count. The data stem from a study of blood T cell repertoires in COVID-19. Study at large: Some COVID-19 samples were acute and others convalescent; all came from the United States, Italy and Spain.

The CDR3 covers 13 residues. The germline gives CDR1 LNHDA, CDR2 SQIVND (reference sequence). The junction had 2 bases not matched to a gene; V was cut back by 5 bases and J by 2 bases. Repertoires were generated with immunoSEQ multiplex PCR, while TCRdb's copy carries only in-frame clones and drops some. The sample has approximately 58,000 clones; around 80% are singletons. The sequencing sample was made of peripheral blood. The clonotype comes from a woman in her sixties with acute or convalescent COVID-19. The chain employs TRBV19 and TRBJ2-7; 8 nucleotides match TRBD1. The CDR3 protein is CASSGGQAYEQYF. The CDR3 region has the DNA TGTGCCAGTAGTGGGGGACAGGCCTACGAGCAGTACTTC.